This T cell receptor beta chain is drawn from a study of radiotherapy plus CTLA-4 blockade in lung cancer. The overall study: Overall, 15% to 20% of patients showed an objective response, while 31% attained disease control. Study conclusions and caveats: Tumor-origin TCR clones grew in blood after radiotherapy plus ipilimumab.

This clone has just a few counts. What it binds is not known. CDR1 and CDR2 (germline): LNHNV, YYDKDF (reference sequence). V shed 0 bases and J shed 0 bases, with 12 bases lying between them. The CDR3 is made up of 17 amino acids. Repertoires were generated with immunoSEQ multiplex PCR, while TCRdb's copy carries only in-frame clones and drops some. The sample contains 35,000 or so clones, around 85% of which appear only once. The specimen was peripheral blood, collected from a patient treated with radiotherapy plus ipilimumab. The TCR sequence derives from a human donor with non-small cell lung cancer who had stable disease on radiotherapy plus ipilimumab. This chain joins TRBV15 and TRBJ2-1; D not certain. CDR3 nucleotide sequence: TGTGCCACCAGCAGAGATGGTCCACTAAGCTCCTACAATGAGCAGTTCTTC. Amino acid sequence: CATSRDGPLSSYNEQFF.